This TCR beta chain is drawn from a study of molecular identifiers for immune sequencing clone quantification listed by TCRdb under 2018. The study in broad terms: For a replicate experiment, the RNA from either approximately 20,000 or 100,000 naive CD8 T cells was divided into five aliquots, and four of those aliquots went on to sequencing. This methods study used CD8 T cells to benchmark TCR RNA copy counting and molecular-identifier clustering-based TCR repertoire sequencing (MIDCIRS).

Study-wide findings and limitations: In CMV-specific effector cells, clones with more than 20 RNA copies accounted for over 97% of molecules, whereas in naive cells such clones accounted for under 1%. A single cell's worth of spiked-in Jurkat TCR RNA was reported detectable even among approximately 930,000 naive CD8 T cells. Modeling gave around 3.3 recovered TCR RNA copies per cell versus around 10 by digital PCR, implying roughly 28% capture efficiency. The naive libraries included spiked-in Jurkat TCR RNA (10 copies' worth), and this RNA is not part of the donor repertoire. When barcode sub-clustering was omitted, TCR diversity was inflated by chimeric consensus sequences, with chimeras reaching as high as 47%. Highly expanded clone sizes could be underestimated because identical TCR molecules may share a barcode.

This clonotype has at least ten counts. No antigen is known for it. No base qualities exist here, and no much larger clone lies one base off it. Libraries of naive CD8 T cells were built from anywhere between about 17,000 and 1,000,000 sorted cells, with 10%, 30% or 50% of the purified RNA used. Naive CD8 T cells were FACS-sorted as CD8+CD4-CCR7+CD45RA+ on a BD FACSAria II into RLT Plus buffer. To test detection sensitivity, Jurkat RNA equivalent to more than 9 TCR copies was spiked into samples of roughly 18,000-1,000,000 naive CD8 T cells. Enrichment of CD8 T cells was done with RosetteSep CD8+ T Cell Enrichment Cocktail plus Ficoll-Paque, and ACK red cell lysis came afterward. The receptor library was made with PCR. Sequencing instrument: Illumina HiSeq 4000. Preparation of bulk TCR libraries followed a previously described approach, with the TCR primers listed in Table S5. Total RNA was purified with the Qiagen AllPrep DNA/RNA kit. Before analysis, reads from multiple sequencing runs of one library were combined. The authors processed their data as follows. Reads were retained only if an exact TCR constant sequence was present, and the retained reads were trimmed to 150 nt and grouped according to their 12-nt molecular barcodes. Reads inside each barcode group were sub-clustered using a 15% Levenshtein threshold, and a quality-weighted consensus sequence was constructed for each RNA molecule. Non-functional sequences were filtered out, along with any lower-count sequence sitting one edit away from another sequence. Based on a fit of two negative binomial distributions, barcode sub-clusters having less than 20% of the maximum read count were discarded. Through fastp at Q25 and MiXCR, TCRdb rebuilt clones from the public reads, retaining in-frame beta chains. Each entry is one CDR3 protein sequence, shown with its most common DNA and genes. Here the V and J calls rest on TCRdb's processing, not on the authors' analysis. The sample table records 550,000 to 750,000 distinct CDR3 sequences; 15% to 20% of these occur just once. The top ten clonotypes cover roughly 0.83% of the sample.

Its CDR3 holds 15 amino acids, cysteine through phenylalanine. Only the CDR3 DNA stays, 45 bases, in frame from base 1. As encoded in the germline V gene, CDR1 is SGHTA while CDR2 is FQGNSA. V is shortened by 1 base, J by 10 bases, and the region joining them spans 14 bases. Here the chain combines TRBV7-2 and TRBJ1-6, and TRBD1 may be the D gene, going by 5 matching bases. The sequenced sample consisted of naive CD8+ T cells from blood, with Jurkat cell RNA spiked in. The sample's cell subset or site label is to be understood as: FACS-sorted CD8+CD4-CCR7+CD45RA+ naive T cells. This TCR came from a human donor in good health. Some libraries in this study had Jurkat cell RNA spiked in. The sequenced DNA is TGTGCCAGCAGCTTAGGAGGCAGGGAGGAGTCACCCCTCCACTTT. This is translated as CASSLGGREESPLHF.